This T cell receptor beta chain was captured in a study of T cell responses to AZD1222 COVID-19 vaccine. Method: immunoSEQ multiplex PCR; TCRdb's copy keeps in-frame clones and lacks some. This sample has nearly 55,000 clones, with roughly 90% found just once. Germline V gives CDR1 MNHNS, CDR2 SASEGT. V shed 2 bases and J shed 5 bases, with 13 bases lying between them. This CDR3 has 15 amino acids. Study results and limitations: The CD4 TCRs associated with vaccination extended across spike and predominated at 160-218 and 743-854. The donor group comprised mostly white British people and more females; the analysis possibly underestimated clonal diversity. Unmutated variant regions reportedly attract nearly half of all spike-specific TCRs.

The table lists this clone with a few counts. The target antigen is unknown. Pooling of second doses given at about 4 or about 12 weeks was done. The starting material was peripheral blood, obtained 28 days after the second AZD1222 dose. This clonotype was sampled from an adult who received the AZD1222 COVID-19 vaccine. The genes are TRBV6-1 and TRBJ1-5, with a weak D call TRBD1 (6 bases). The CDR3 DNA sequence: TGTGCCAGCAGTGAATTATCGAGGGGGTATCAGCCCCAGCATTTT. This encodes CASSELSRGYQPQHF.